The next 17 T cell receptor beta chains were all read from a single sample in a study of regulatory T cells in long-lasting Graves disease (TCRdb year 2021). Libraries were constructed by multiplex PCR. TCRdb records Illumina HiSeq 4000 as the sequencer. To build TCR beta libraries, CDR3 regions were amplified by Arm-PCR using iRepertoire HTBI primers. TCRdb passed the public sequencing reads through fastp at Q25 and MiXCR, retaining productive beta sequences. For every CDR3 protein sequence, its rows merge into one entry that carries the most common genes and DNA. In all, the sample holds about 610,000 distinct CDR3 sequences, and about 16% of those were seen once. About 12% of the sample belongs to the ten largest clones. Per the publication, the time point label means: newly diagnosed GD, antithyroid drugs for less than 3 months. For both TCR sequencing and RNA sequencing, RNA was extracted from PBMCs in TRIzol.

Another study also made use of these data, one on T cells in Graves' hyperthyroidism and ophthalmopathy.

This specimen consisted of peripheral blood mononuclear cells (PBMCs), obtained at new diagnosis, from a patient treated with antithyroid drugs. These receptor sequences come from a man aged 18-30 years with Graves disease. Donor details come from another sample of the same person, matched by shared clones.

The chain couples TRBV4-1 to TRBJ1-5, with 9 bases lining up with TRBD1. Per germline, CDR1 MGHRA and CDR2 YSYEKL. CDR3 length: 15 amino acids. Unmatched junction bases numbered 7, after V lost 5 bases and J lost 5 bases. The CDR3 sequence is CASSYGTGLHQPQHF. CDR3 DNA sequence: TGCGCCAGCAGCTACGGGACAGGGCTTCATCAGCCCCAGCATTTT.

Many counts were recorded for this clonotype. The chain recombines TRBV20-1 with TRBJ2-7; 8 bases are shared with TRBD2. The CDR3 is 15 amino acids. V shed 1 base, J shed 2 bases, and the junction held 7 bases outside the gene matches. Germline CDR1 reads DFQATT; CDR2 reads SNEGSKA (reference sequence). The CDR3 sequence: CSARVEGTRPYEQYF. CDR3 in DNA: TGCAGTGCTAGAGTCGAAGGGACTAGACCCTACGAGCAGTACTTC.

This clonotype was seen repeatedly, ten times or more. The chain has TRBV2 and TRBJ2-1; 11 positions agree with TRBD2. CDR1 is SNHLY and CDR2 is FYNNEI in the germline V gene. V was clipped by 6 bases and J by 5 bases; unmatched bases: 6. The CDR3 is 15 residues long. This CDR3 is CASSSSGRDNNEQFF. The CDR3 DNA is TGTGCCAGCAGCAGTAGCGGGAGGGACAACAATGAGCAGTTCTTC.

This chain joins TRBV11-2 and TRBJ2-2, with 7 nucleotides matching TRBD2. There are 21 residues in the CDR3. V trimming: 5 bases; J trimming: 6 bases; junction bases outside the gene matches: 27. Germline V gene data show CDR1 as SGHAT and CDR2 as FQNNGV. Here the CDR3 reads CASSLRTYPRSGNDAAGELFF. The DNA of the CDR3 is TGTGCCAGCAGCCTCCGGACGTACCCGAGAAGCGGGAATGATGCTGCCGGGGAGCTGTTTTTT. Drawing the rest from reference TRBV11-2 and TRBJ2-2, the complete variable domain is EAGVAQSPRYKIIEKRQSVAFWCNPISGHATLYWYQQILGQGPKLLIQFQNNGVVDDSQLPKDRFSAERLKGVDSTLKIQPAKLEDSAVYLCASSLRTYPRSGNDAAGELFFGEGSRLTVL.

The CDR3 here is CASSLFGDSSYNEQFF. The DNA for the CDR3 is TGTGCCAGCAGTTTATTTGGGGATAGTTCCTACAATGAGCAGTTCTTC. The gene calls are TRBV27 and TRBJ2-1; no firm D call. The V end lost 1 base, the J end lost 1 base, and 11 bases lay between the germline ends. CDR1 and CDR2 from the germline V gene are MNHEY and SMNVEV (reference sequence). The length of the CDR3 is 16 residues.

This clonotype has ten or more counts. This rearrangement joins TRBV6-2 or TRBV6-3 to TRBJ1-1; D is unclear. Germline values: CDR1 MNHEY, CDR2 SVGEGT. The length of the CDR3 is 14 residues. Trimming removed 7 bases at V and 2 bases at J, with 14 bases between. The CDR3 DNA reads TGTGCCAGCAACCGAGGGCGGGGTAACACTGAAGCTTTCTTT. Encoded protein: CASNRGRGNTEAFF.

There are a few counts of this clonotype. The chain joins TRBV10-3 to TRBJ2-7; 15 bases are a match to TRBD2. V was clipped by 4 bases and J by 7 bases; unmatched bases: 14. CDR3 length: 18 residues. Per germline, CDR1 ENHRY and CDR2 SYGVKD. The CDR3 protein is CAISGRTSGRADLGEQYF. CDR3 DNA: TGTGCCATCAGTGGGAGGACTAGCGGGAGGGCCGACCTCGGGGAGCAGTACTTC.

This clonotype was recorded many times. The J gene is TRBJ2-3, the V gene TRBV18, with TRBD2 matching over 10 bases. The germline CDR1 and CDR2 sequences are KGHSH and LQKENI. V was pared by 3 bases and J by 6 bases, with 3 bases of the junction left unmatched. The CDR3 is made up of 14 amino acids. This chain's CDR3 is CASSPTSGADTQYF. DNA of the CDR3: TGTGCCAGCTCACCCACTAGCGGGGCCGATACGCAGTATTTT. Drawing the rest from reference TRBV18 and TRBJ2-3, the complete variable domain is NAGVMQNPRHLVRRRGQEARLRCSPMKGHSHVYWYRQLPEEGLKFMVYLQKENIIDESGMPKERFSAEFPKEGPSILRIQQVVRGDSAAYFCASSPTSGADTQYFGPGTRLTVL.

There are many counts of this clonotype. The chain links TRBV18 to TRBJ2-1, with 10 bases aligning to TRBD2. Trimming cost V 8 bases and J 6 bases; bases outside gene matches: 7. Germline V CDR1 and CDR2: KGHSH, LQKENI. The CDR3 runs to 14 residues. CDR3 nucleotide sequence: TGTGCCAGCCTAGCGGGAGTTGAGGTCAATGAGCAGTTCTTC. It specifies CASLAGVEVNEQFF. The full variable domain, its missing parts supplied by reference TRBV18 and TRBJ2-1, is NAGVMQNPRHLVRRRGQEARLRCSPMKGHSHVYWYRQLPEEGLKFMVYLQKENIIDESGMPKERFSAEFPKEGPSILRIQQVVRGDSAAYFCASLAGVEVNEQFFGPGTRLTVL.

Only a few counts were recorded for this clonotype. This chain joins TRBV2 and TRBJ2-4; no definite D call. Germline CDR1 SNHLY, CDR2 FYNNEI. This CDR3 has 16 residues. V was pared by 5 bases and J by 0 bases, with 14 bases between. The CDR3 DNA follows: TGTGCCAGCAGTCCCCCCGGGCAGCTAGCCAAAAACATTCAGTACTTC. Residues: CASSPPGQLAKNIQYF. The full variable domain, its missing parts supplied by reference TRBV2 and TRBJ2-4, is EPEVTQTPSHQVTQMGQEVILRCVPISNHLYFYWYRQILGQKVEFLVSFYNNEISEKSEIFDDQFSVERPDGSNFTLKIRSTKLEDSAMYFCASSPPGQLAKNIQYFGAGTRLSVL.

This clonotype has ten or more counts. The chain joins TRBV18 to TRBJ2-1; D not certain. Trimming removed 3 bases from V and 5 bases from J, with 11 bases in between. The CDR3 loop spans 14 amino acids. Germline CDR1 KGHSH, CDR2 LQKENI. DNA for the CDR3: TGTGCCAGCTCACCTAGTTTACAAGACAATGAGCAGTTCTTC. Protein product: CASSPSLQDNEQFF. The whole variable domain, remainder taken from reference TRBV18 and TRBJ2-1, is NAGVMQNPRHLVRRRGQEARLRCSPMKGHSHVYWYRQLPEEGLKFMVYLQKENIIDESGMPKERFSAEFPKEGPSILRIQQVVRGDSAAYFCASSPSLQDNEQFFGPGTRLTVL.

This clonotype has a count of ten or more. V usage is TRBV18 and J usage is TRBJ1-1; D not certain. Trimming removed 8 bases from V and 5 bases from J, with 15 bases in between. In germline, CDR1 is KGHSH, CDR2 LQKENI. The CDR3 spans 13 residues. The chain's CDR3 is CASSPDWGTEAFF. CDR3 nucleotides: TGTGCCAGCAGCCCAGACTGGGGTACTGAAGCTTTCTTT.

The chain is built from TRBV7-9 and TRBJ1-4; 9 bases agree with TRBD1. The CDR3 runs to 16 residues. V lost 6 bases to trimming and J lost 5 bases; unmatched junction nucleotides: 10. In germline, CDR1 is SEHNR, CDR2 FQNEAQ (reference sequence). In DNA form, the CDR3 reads TGTGCCAGCAGTATCGGGTGGGACAGGGAGAATGAAAAACTGTTTTTT. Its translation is CASSIGWDRENEKLFF.

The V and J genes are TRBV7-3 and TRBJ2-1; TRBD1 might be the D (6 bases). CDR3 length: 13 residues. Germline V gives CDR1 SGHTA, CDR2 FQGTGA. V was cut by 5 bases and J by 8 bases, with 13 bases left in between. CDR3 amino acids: CASSEKTGYEQFF. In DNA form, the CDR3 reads TGTGCCAGCAGCGAAAAAACAGGGTATGAGCAGTTCTTC.

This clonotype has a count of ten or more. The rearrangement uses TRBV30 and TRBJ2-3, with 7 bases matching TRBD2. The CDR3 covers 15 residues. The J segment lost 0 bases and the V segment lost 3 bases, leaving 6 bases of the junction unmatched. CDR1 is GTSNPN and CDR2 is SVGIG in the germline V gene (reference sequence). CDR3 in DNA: TGTGCCTGGAGCCGACTAGCCCAAAGCACAGATACGCAGTATTTT. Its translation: CAWSRLAQSTDTQYF.

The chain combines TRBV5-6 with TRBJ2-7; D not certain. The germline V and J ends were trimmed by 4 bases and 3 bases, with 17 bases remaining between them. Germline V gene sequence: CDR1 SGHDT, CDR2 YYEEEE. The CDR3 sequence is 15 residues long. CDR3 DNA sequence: TGTGCCAGCAGCCCTCGGGCAGAGACCTACTACGAGCAGTACTTC. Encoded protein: CASSPRAETYYEQYF.

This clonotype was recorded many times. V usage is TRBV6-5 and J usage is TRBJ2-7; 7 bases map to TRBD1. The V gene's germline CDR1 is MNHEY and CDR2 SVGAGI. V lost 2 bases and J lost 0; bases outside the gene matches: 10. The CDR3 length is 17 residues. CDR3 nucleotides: TGTGCCAGCAGTTACACCCAGACAGGGTCCGGCTCCTACGAGCAGTACTTC. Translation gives CASSYTQTGSGSYEQYF.